The present T cell receptor (beta chain) was sequenced within a study of tissue T cells after allogeneic stem cell transplantation. The germline gives CDR1 LNHDA, CDR2 SQIVND (reference sequence). The CDR3 runs to 15 residues. The germline V and J ends were trimmed by 1 base and 4 bases, with 11 bases remaining between them. Profiling relied on immunoSEQ multiplex PCR, and the TCRdb table lists in-frame clones only, not all of them. Of 12,000 or so clones in the sample, about two thirds were seen once. The clonotype comes from a woman aged 18 to 50 with breast cancer. The sequencing here drew on tissue from the right colon, taken at autopsy. The chain recombines TRBV19 with TRBJ2-1; TRBD2 is a possible D gene (5 bases). The CDR3 DNA reads TGTGCCAGTAGTATAGTGGACTCCGCTTACAATGAGCAGTTCTTC. Amino acids: CASSIVDSAYNEQFF.